A selection of T cell receptor beta chains follows, all from one sample in a study of T-cell reconstitution after alpha-beta-depleted transplantation in children. TCRdb used MiXCR to reprocess the PCR reads, holding one entry per CDR3 protein. The table records over 550,000 distinct CDR3 sequences, about 10% of them present only once. Sequenced here: PBMCs from the stem cell graft donor, sampled from the stem cell graft. The source is a human donor who donated a stem cell graft to a child with acute myeloid leukemia. Each CDR3 is given with its conserved first and last residue. A D gene is named only where the DNA matches it firmly. Some rows mark clone size as missing; the rest say once, few, many or name a class of expanded clone.

-	TRBV4-2	TRBJ2-1	TRBD2	CASSLGVAGGPGNEQFF	TGTGCCAGCAGCCTAGGGGTAGCGGGAGGGCCTGGGAATGAGCAGTTCTTC
-	TRBV29-1	TRBJ1-1	-	CSGWDTEAFF	TGCAGCGGCTGGGACACTGAAGCTTTCTTT
few	TRBV20-1	TRBJ2-7	-	CSATLEGLSYEQYF	TGCAGTGCTACCCTGGAGGGGCTAAGCTACGAGCAGTACTTC
-	TRBV20-1	TRBJ2-7	TRBD1	CSASSAGGVFDSYEQYF	TGCAGTGCTAGCTCGGCAGGGGGCGTGTTCGACTCCTACGAGCAGTACTTC
many	TRBV7-9	TRBJ2-7	-	CASSLSGVGIYEQYF	TGTGCCAGCAGCCTTAGCGGTGTGGGGATTTACGAGCAGTACTTC
few	TRBV28	TRBJ1-5	-	CASSADPGGRKRNQPQHF	TGTGCCAGCAGTGCGGACCCAGGCGGGAGGAAACGCAATCAGCCCCAGCATTTT
-	TRBV20-1	TRBJ2-3	-	CSAPGQSYNTQYF	TGCAGTGCTCCCGGACAGTCTTACAATACGCAGTATTTT
-	TRBV11-2	TRBJ2-7	TRBD2	CASSASPGGGIIAGGAYEQYF	TGTGCCAGCAGCGCATCCCCGGGTGGAGGGATCATAGCGGGAGGTGCCTACGAGCAGTACTTC
many	TRBV20-1	TRBJ2-3	TRBD2	CSARKRTSGTDTQYF	TGCAGTGCTCGGAAAAGGACTAGCGGCACAGATACGCAGTATTTT
-	TRBV28	TRBJ1-5	-	CASRYGTTILQPQHF	TGTGCCAGCCGGTACGGGACTACAATACTTCAGCCCCAGCATTTT
-	TRBV27	TRBJ1-2	TRBD1	CASSSKDRGRFYGYTF	TGTGCCAGCAGTTCGAAGGACAGGGGGCGTTTCTATGGCTACACCTTC
many	TRBV7-2	TRBJ2-1	-	CASSPNGYNEQFF	TGTGCCAGCAGCCCTAATGGCTACAATGAGCAGTTCTTC
many	TRBV30	TRBJ2-1	-	CAWSVNVGNEQFF	TGTGCCTGGAGTGTAAATGTCGGCAATGAGCAGTTCTTC
-	TRBV4-3	TRBJ2-1	-	CASSRLRGEDEQFF	TGCGCCAGCAGCCGTTTACGAGGAGAAGATGAGCAGTTCTTC
-	TRBV20-1	TRBJ2-7	TRBD2	CSARGLAGADEQYF	TGCAGTGCTCGGGGACTAGCGGGAGCGGACGAGCAGTACTTC
few	TRBV5-5	TRBJ2-3	TRBD2	CASSPVAGATDTQYF	TGTGCCAGCAGCCCAGTAGCGGGGGCTACAGATACGCAGTATTTT
many	TRBV6-1	TRBJ1-1	-	CASSEVIARAPEAFF	TGTGCCAGCAGTGAAGTAATTGCGCGGGCCCCTGAAGCTTTCTTT
many	TRBV10-3	TRBJ2-6	TRBD1	CAISESRGQSSGANVLTF	TGTGCCATCAGTGAGTCTAGGGGACAGTCATCTGGGGCCAACGTCCTGACTTTC
-	TRBV12-3/TRBV12-4	TRBJ2-1	-	CASSLGDLGQFF	TGTGCCAGCAGCTTGGGGGACCTGGGCCAGTTCTTC
few	TRBV4-3	TRBJ2-1	TRBD2	CASSQVPAGDEQFF	TGCGCCAGCAGCCAAGTCCCAGCGGGAGACGAGCAGTTCTTC
few	TRBV9	TRBJ2-7	TRBD2	CASSEGLAGGIYEQYF	TGTGCCAGCAGCGAGGGACTAGCGGGAGGTATCTACGAGCAGTACTTC
-	TRBV20-1	TRBJ2-1	-	CSASSVLSSYNEQFF	TGCAGTGCTTCAAGCGTTCTCAGCTCCTACAATGAGCAGTTCTTC
-	TRBV12-5	TRBJ2-7	-	CASGLVRFEAREGPYEQYF	TGTGCTAGTGGTTTGGTACGCTTCGAGGCTAGGGAAGGTCCCTACGAGCAGTACTTC
-	TRBV12-5	TRBJ2-1	-	CASTVPGNGDSHWGQFF	TGTGCTAGTACCGTCCCTGGGAATGGTGACTCCCACTGGGGGCAGTTCTTC
few	TRBV4-3	TRBJ2-4	TRBD1	CASSQELAGGLNIQYF	TGCGCCAGCAGCCAAGAATTGGCAGGGGGCCTGAACATTCAGTACTTC
few	TRBV6-5	TRBJ2-1	TRBD2	CASSWSRLALSYNEQFF	TGTGCCAGCAGTTGGTCCCGACTAGCGCTGTCCTACAATGAGCAGTTCTTC
few	TRBV28	TRBJ2-7	TRBD1	CASTMTGGTYEQYF	TGTGCCAGCACTATGACAGGGGGCACCTACGAGCAGTACTTC
many	TRBV25-1	TRBJ1-1	-	CASSLQGPNTEAFF	TGTGCCAGCAGTCTTCAGGGTCCGAACACTGAAGCTTTCTTT
-	TRBV28	TRBJ1-2	-	CASTVVGSNYGYTF	TGTGCCAGCACCGTAGTGGGGAGCAACTATGGCTACACCTTC
few	TRBV25-1	TRBJ2-5	-	CASSEIGDGTQYF	TGTGCCAGCAGTGAAATAGGGGACGGGACCCAGTACTTC
few	TRBV7-2	TRBJ2-4	-	CASSSRGELYVNIQYF	TGTGCCAGCAGCTCGAGGGGGGAGCTGTACGTAAACATTCAGTACTTC
few	TRBV24-1	TRBJ2-1	TRBD2	CATSRGLAFNEQFF	TGTGCCACCAGTAGAGGACTAGCGTTTAATGAGCAGTTCTTC
few	TRBV5-1	TRBJ2-1	TRBD2	CASRRTSDHEQFF	TGCGCCAGCAGGCGGACTAGCGACCATGAGCAGTTCTTC
few	TRBV20-1	TRBJ1-2	TRBD1	CSALDPGQGNYGYTF	TGCAGTGCCTTGGACCCGGGACAGGGGAACTATGGCTACACCTTC
-	TRBV5-1	TRBJ2-4	TRBD2	CASSLEGGRAKNIQYF	TGCGCCAGCAGCTTGGAAGGCGGGAGAGCCAAAAACATTCAGTACTTC
-	TRBV7-9	TRBJ2-1	-	CASRQDSVYNEQFF	TGTGCCAGCAGACAAGACTCGGTTTACAATGAGCAGTTCTTC
few	TRBV29-1	TRBJ2-2	-	CSVINHPNTGELFF	TGCAGCGTTATTAACCACCCGAACACCGGGGAGCTGTTTTTT
few	TRBV7-3	TRBJ2-6	TRBD1	CASTDRGSSGANVLTF	TGTGCCAGCACCGACAGGGGTAGCTCTGGGGCCAACGTCCTGACTTTC
many	TRBV27	TRBJ1-4	-	CASSLSNLGEKLFF	TGTGCCAGCAGTTTATCGAATTTGGGGGAAAAACTGTTTTTT
few	TRBV4-2	TRBJ2-4	TRBD2	CASSHESGGGIQYF	TGTGCCAGCAGCCACGAGTCGGGGGGTGGCATTCAGTACTTC
few	TRBV20-1	TRBJ1-5	-	CSAWDGGQPQHF	TGCAGTGCTTGGGACGGGGGACAGCCCCAGCATTTT
few	TRBV7-2	TRBJ2-3	-	CASSPGVRVPTDTQYF	TGTGCCAGCAGCCCAGGGGTCAGGGTGCCTACAGATACGCAGTATTTT
many	TRBV2	TRBJ2-5	-	CASNEPFSETQYF	TGTGCCAGCAATGAGCCATTTTCGGAGACCCAGTACTTC
-	TRBV19	TRBJ1-5	-	CASSVWSDQPQHF	TGTGCCAGTAGTGTTTGGTCGGATCAGCCCCAGCATTTT
few	TRBV6-1	TRBJ2-5	-	CASTPAGASSAQYF	TGTGCCAGCACCCCGGCAGGGGCTTCAAGTGCCCAGTACTTC
-	TRBV29-1	TRBJ2-7	-	CSVEQDYEQYF	TGCAGCGTTGAACAGGACTACGAGCAGTACTTC
-	TRBV10-3	TRBJ2-3	-	CAISGEPGPHTDTQYF	TGTGCCATCAGTGGGGAGCCAGGGCCCCACACAGATACGCAGTATTTT
few	TRBV20-1	TRBJ2-3	-	CSARLPNRDKDTDTQYF	TGCAGTGCTAGACTTCCTAACCGGGACAAAGACACAGATACGCAGTATTTT
-	TRBV7-3	TRBJ2-3	-	CASSQTAAVDTQYF	TGTGCCAGCAGCCAAACGGCGGCAGTAGATACGCAGTATTTT
-	TRBV7-9	TRBJ2-2	TRBD2	CASSSIAGGNTGELFF	TGTGCCAGCAGTTCGATAGCGGGAGGGAACACCGGGGAGCTGTTTTTT
-	TRBV7-2	TRBJ2-5	TRBD2	CASSLYSGRAQETQYF	TGTGCCAGCAGCCTTTATAGCGGGAGGGCCCAAGAGACCCAGTACTTC
few	TRBV6-1	TRBJ2-7	TRBD1	CASRRTGTGGYEQYF	TGTGCCAGCAGGAGGACCGGGACAGGGGGCTACGAGCAGTACTTC
many	TRBV2	TRBJ2-2	-	CASSEASNTGELFF	TGTGCCAGCAGTGAAGCTTCTAACACCGGGGAGCTGTTTTTT
-	TRBV7-9	TRBJ2-7	TRBD1	CASSRQGTAFGYEQYF	TGTGCCAGCAGCCGACAGGGGACTGCCTTCGGCTACGAGCAGTACTTC